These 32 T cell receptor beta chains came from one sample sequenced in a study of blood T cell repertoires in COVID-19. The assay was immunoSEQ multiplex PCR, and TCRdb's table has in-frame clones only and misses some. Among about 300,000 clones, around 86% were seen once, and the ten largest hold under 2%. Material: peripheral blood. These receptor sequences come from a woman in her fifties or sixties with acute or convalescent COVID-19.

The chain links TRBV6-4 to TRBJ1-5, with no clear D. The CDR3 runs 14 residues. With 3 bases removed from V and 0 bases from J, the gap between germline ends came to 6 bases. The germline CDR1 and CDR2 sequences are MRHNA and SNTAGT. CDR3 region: CASSEEFSNQPQHF. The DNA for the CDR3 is TGTGCCAGCAGTGAAGAGTTTAGCAATCAGCCCCAGCATTTT.

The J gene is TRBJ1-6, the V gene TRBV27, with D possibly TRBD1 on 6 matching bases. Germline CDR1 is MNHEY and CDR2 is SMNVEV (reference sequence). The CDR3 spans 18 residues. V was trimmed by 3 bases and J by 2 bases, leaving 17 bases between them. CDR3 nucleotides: TGTGCCAGCAGTTTCGCCAGGGGCCGCTTTGCCTATAATTCACCCCTCCACTTT. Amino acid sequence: CASSFARGRFAYNSPLHF.

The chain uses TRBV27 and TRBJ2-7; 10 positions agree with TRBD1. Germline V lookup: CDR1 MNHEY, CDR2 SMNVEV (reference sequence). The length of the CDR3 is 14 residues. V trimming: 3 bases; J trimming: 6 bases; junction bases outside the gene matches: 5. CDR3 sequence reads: CASSLKGTGAEQYF. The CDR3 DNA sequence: TGTGCCAGCAGTTTGAAGGGGACAGGGGCCGAGCAGTACTTC.

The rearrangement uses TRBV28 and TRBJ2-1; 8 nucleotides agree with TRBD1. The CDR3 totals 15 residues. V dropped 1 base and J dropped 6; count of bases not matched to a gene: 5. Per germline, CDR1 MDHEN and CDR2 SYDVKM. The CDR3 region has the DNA TGTGCCAGCAGTTTATTACAGGGGGTGGCCAATGAGCAGTTCTTC. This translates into CASSLLQGVANEQFF.

The CDR3 loop is CAIRRTGSGANVLTF. The CDR3 coding sequence is TGTGCCATCAGGCGAACAGGGTCTGGGGCCAACGTCCTGACTTTC. The chain couples TRBV10-3 to TRBJ2-6; D possibly corresponds to TRBD1 (6 bases). The CDR3 length is 15 residues. V was pared by 6 bases and J by 1 base, with 10 bases between. Per the germline V gene, CDR1 is ENHRY and CDR2 is SYGVKD.

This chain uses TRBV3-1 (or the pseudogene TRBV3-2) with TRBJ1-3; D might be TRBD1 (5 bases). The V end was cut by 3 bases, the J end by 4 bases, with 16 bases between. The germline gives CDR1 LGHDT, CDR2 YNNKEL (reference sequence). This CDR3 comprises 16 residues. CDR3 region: CASSQSGGLRGNTIYF. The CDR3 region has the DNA TGTGCCAGCAGCCAGTCGGGGGGACTCCGGGGAAACACCATATATTTT.

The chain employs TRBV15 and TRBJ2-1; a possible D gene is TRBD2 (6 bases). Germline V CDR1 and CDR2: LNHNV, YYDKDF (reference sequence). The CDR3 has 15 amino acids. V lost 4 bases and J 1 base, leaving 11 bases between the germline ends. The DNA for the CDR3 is TGTGCCACCAGCAACCAGGGAGGATCCTACAATGAGCAGTTCTTC. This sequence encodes CATSNQGGSYNEQFF.

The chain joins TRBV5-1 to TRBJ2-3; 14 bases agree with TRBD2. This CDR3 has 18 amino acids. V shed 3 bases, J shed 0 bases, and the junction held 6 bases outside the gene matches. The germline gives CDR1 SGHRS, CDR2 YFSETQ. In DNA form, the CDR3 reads TGCGCCAGCAGCTGGGGACTAGCGGGAGCCCGTAGCACAGATACGCAGTATTTT. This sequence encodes CASSWGLAGARSTDTQYF.

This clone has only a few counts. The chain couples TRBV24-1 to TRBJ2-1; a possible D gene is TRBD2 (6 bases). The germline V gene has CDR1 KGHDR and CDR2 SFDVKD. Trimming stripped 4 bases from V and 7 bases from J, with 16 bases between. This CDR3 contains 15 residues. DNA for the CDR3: TGTGCCACCAGTGAGATTAGGGAGGTGGTGAATGAGCAGTTCTTC. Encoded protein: CATSEIREVVNEQFF.

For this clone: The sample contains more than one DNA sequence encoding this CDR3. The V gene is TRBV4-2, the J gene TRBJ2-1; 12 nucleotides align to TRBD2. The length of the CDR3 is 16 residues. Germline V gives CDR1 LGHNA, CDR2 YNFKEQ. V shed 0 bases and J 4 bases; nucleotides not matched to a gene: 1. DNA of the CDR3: TGTGCCAGCAGCCAAGAAGGACTAGCGGGATACAATGAGCAGTTCTTC. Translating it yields CASSQEGLAGYNEQFF.

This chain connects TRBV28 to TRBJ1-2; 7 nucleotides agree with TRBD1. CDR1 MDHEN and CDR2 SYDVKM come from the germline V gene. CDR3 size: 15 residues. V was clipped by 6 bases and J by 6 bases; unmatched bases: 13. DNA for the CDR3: TGTGCCAGCAGCCCTGGAAGGGGGCGAGGAGATGGCTACACCTTC. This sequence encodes CASSPGRGRGDGYTF.

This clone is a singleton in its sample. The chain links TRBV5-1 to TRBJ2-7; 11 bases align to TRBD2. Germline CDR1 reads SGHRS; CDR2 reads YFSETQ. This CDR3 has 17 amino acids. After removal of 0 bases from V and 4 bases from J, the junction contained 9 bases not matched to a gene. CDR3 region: CASSLGGTSGPWYEQYF. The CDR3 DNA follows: TGCGCCAGCAGCTTGGGGGGGACTAGCGGACCCTGGTACGAGCAGTACTTC.

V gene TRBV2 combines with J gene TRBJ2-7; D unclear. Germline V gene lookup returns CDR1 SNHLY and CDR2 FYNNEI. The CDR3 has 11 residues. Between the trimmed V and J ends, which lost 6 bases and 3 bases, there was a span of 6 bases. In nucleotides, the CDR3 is TGTGCCAGCAGCCTCTACTACGAGCAGTACTTC. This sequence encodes CASSLYYEQYF. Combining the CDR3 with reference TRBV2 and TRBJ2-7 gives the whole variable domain EPEVTQTPSHQVTQMGQEVILRCVPISNHLYFYWYRQILGQKVEFLVSFYNNEISEKSEIFDDQFSVERPDGSNFTLKIRSTKLEDSAMYFCASSLYYEQYFGPGTRLTVT.

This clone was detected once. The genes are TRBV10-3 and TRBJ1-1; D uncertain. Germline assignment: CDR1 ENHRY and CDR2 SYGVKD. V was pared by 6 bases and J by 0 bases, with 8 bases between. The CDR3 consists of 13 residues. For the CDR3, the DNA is TGTGCCATCAGAAAAGCCATGAACACTGAAGCTTTCTTT. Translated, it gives CAIRKAMNTEAFF.

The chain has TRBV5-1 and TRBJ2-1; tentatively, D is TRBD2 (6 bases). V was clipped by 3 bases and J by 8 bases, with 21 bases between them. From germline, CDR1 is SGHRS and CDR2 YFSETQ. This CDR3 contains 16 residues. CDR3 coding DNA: TGCGCCAGCAGCTCCTCTCGGACTATGCAGTTGGATGAGCAGTTCTTC. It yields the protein CASSSSRTMQLDEQFF.

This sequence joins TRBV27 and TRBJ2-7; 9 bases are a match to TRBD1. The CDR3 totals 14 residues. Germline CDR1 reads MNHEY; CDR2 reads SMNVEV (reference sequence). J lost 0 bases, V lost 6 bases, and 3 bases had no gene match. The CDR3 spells CASRGQGSSYEQYF. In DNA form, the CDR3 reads TGTGCCAGCAGAGGACAGGGGAGCTCCTACGAGCAGTACTTC.

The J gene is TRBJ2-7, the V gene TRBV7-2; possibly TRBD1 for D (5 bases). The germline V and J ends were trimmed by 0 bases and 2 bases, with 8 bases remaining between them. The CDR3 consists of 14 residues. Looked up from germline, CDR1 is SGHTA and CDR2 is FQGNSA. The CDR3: CASSLAGETYEQYF. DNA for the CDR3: TGTGCCAGCAGCTTAGCAGGGGAAACCTACGAGCAGTACTTC.

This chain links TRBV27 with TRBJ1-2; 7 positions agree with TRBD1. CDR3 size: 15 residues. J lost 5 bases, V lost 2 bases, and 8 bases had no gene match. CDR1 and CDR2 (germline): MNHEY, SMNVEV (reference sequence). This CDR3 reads CASSLRDSSRYGYTF. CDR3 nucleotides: TGTGCCAGCAGTTTAAGGGACAGTTCGAGGTATGGCTACACCTTC.

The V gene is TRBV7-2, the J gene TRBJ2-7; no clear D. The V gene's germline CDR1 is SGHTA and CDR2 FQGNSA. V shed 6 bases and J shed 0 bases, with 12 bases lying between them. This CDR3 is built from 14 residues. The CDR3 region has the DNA TGTGCCAGCAGTTTTCTTTATTACTCCTACGAGCAGTACTTC. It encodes CASSFLYYSYEQYF.

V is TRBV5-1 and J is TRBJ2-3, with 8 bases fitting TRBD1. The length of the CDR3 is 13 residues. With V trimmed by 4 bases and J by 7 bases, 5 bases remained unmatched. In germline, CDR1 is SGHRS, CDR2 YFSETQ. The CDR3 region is CASSPGQGHTQYF. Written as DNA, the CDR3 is TGCGCCAGCAGCCCCGGACAGGGACATACGCAGTATTTT.

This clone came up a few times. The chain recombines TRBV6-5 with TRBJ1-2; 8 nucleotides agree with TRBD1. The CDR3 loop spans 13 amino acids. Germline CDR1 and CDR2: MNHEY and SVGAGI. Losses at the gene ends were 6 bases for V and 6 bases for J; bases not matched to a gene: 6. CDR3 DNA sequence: TGTGCCAGCAGGGCAGGGGGCGCAGATGGCTACACCTTC. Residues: CASRAGGADGYTF.

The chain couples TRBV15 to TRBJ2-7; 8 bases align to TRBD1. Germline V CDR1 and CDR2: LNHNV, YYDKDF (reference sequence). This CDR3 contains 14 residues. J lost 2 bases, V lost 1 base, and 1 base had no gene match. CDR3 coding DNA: TGTGCCACCAGCAGAGGGACAGGGCCCTACGAGCAGTACTTC. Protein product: CATSRGTGPYEQYF.

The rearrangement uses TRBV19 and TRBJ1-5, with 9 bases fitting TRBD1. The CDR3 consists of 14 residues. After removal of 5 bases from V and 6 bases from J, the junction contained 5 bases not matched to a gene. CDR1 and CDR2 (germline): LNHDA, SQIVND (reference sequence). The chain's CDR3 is CASSSRDRVQPQHF. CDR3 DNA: TGTGCCAGTAGTTCCCGGGACAGGGTTCAGCCCCAGCATTTT.

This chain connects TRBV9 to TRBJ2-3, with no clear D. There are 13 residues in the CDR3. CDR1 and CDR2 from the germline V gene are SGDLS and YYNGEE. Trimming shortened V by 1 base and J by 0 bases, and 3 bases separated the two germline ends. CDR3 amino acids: CASSVLSTDTQYF. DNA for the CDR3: TGTGCCAGCAGCGTACTGAGCACAGATACGCAGTATTTT.

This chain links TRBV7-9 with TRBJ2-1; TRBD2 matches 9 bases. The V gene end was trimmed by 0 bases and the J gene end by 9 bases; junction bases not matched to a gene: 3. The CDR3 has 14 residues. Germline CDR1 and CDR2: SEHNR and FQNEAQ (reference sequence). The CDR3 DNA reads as TGTGCCAGCAGCTTAGCGGGACTAGCTACTGAGCAGTTCTTC. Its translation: CASSLAGLATEQFF.

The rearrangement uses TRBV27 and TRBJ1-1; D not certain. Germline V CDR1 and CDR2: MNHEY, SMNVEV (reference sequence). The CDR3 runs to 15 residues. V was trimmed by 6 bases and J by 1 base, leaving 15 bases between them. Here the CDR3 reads CASSPRQRGNTEAFF. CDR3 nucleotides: TGTGCCAGCAGCCCCCGGCAACGAGGGAACACTGAAGCTTTCTTT.

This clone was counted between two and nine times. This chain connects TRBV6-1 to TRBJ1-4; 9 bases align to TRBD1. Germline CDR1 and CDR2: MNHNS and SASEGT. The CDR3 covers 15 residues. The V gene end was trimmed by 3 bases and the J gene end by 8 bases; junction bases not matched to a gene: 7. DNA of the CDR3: TGTGCCAGCAGTGAGGTCGGGACAGGGACCGAAAAACTGTTTTTT. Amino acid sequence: CASSEVGTGTEKLFF.

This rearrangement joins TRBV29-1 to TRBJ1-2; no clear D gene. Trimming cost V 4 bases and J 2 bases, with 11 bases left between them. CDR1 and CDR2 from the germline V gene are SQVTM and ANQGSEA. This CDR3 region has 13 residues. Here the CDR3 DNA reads TGCAGCGTTGCCCCCCTGGCCAACTATGGCTACACCTTC. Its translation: CSVAPLANYGYTF.

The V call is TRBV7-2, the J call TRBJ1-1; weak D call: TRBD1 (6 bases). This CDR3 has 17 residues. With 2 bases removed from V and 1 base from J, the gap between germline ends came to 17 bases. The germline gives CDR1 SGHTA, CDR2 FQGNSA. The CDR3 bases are TGTGCCAGCAGCTTAATCGCAGGGGCCAGGTGGAACACTGAAGCTTTCTTT. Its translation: CASSLIAGARWNTEAFF.

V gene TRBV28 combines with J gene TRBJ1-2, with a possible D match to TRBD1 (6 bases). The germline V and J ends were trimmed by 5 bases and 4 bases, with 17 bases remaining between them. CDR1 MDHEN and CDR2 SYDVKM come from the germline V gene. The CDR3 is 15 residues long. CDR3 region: CASSPGQRLSYGYTF. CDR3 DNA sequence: TGTGCCAGCAGTCCCGGACAGCGCCTGTCCTATGGCTACACCTTC.

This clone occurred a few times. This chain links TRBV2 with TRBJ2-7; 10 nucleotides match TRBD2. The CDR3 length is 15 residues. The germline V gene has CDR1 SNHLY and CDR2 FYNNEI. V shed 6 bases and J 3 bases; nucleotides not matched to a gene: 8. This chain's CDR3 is CASRPTSGVIYEQYF. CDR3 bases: TGTGCCAGCAGACCCACTAGCGGGGTGATCTACGAGCAGTACTTC.

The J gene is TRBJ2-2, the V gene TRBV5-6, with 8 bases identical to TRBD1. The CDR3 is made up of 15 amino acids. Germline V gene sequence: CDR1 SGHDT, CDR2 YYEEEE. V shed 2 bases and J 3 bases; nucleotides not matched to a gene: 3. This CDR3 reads CASSLGQGDTGELFF. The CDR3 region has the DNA TGTGCCAGCAGCTTAGGACAGGGTGACACCGGGGAGCTGTTTTTT.